Following are 26 T cell receptor beta chains from one sample sequenced in a study of blood T cell repertoires in COVID-19. Repertoires were generated with immunoSEQ multiplex PCR, while TCRdb's copy carries only in-frame clones and drops some. The repertoire has roughly 150,000 clones, around 87% of them found once; the top ten carry around 2.9%. Sequencing used peripheral blood. The receptor source for this set is a woman aged 60-70 years with active COVID-19.

The chain has TRBV30 and TRBJ1-1; D is unclear. Germline-derived CDR1 and CDR2 are GTSNPN and SVGIG (reference sequence). The CDR3 has 12 amino acids. The V end lost 0 bases, the J end lost 7 bases, and 9 bases lay between the germline ends. CDR3 loop: CAWSVSGGEAFF. The CDR3 coding sequence is TGTGCCTGGAGTGTCTCGGGTGGTGAAGCTTTCTTT.

J is TRBJ2-7 and V is TRBV28; D may be TRBD1 (5 bases). This CDR3 contains 15 residues. Germline CDR1 MDHEN, CDR2 SYDVKM. Trimming took 5 bases from V and 2 from J, leaving 16 bases between them. The CDR3 DNA reads as TGTGCCAGCAGTCAAAGGGGTGGCCTTACCTACGAGCAGTACTTC. It codes for CASSQRGGLTYEQYF.

CDR3 amino acids: CASSSGWTGELFF. The CDR3, as DNA: TGTGCCAGCAGCTCAGGGTGGACCGGGGAGCTGTTTTTT. The chain carries TRBV11-2 and TRBJ2-2; D possibly corresponds to TRBD1 (5 bases). CDR1 is SGHAT and CDR2 is FQNNGV in the germline V gene. This CDR3 contains 13 residues. V was shortened by 4 bases and J by 5 bases, with 8 bases between the two germline ends.

V is TRBV18 and J is TRBJ2-5; D is perhaps TRBD1 (6 bases). The length of the CDR3 is 13 residues. Trimming took off 6 bases at V and 5 bases at J, with 13 bases between the two ends. The V gene's germline CDR1 is KGHSH and CDR2 LQKENI. The DNA of the CDR3 is TGTGCCAGCTCTCAGTCGAGGGGGGAGACCCAGTACTTC. Residues: CASSQSRGETQYF.

The chain links TRBV7-9 to TRBJ2-6; D perhaps matches TRBD2 (6 bases). Germline V gene lookup returns CDR1 SEHNR and CDR2 FQNEAQ (reference sequence). Trimming shortened V by 5 bases and J by 0 bases, and 14 bases separated the two germline ends. The CDR3 spans 17 residues. This CDR3 is CASSVGLNPSGANVLTF. Written as DNA, the CDR3 is TGTGCCAGCAGCGTGGGACTTAACCCCTCTGGGGCCAACGTCCTGACTTTC. Combining the CDR3 with reference TRBV7-9 and TRBJ2-6 gives the whole variable domain DTGVSQNPRHKITKRGQNVTFRCDPISEHNRLYWYRQTLGQGPEFLTYFQNEAQLEKSRLLSDRFSAERPKGSFSTLEIQRTEQGDSAMYLCASSVGLNPSGANVLTFGAGSRLTVL.

The rearrangement uses TRBV6-2 or TRBV6-3 and TRBJ2-2; D remains unclear. Germline CDR1 reads MNHEY; CDR2 reads SVGEGT. Trimming left V 0 bases short and J 1 base short, with 6 bases between. This CDR3 contains 15 residues. As DNA, the CDR3 is TGTGCCAGCAGTTACTCGAGTCTGAACACCGGGGAGCTGTTTTTT. Translation: CASSYSSLNTGELFF.

This clone was seen a handful of times. The rearrangement links TRBV5-6 to TRBJ2-7; a weak D match, TRBD1 (5 bases). V was cut by 0 bases and J by 3 bases, with 10 bases left in between. Germline V lookup: CDR1 SGHDT, CDR2 YYEEEE. CDR3 length equals 14 residues. The CDR3 spells CASSLDTGNYEQYF. CDR3 DNA: TGTGCCAGCAGCTTGGATACAGGCAACTACGAGCAGTACTTC.

As to this clone: Sequence at one end of the junction differs from germline and may be a read error. This same CDR3 is encoded by further DNA sequences in the sample. This rearrangement joins TRBV7-2 to TRBJ1-2, with TRBD1 as a possible D gene (6 bases). Germline V gives CDR1 SGHTA, CDR2 FQGNSA. The CDR3 has 12 residues. CDR3 bases: TGTGCTAGCAGCTTACAGGGAAGTGGCTACACCTTC. Its protein product is CASSLQGSGYTF.

This clone appeared a few times. The chain recombines TRBV7-8 with TRBJ2-7; D not resolved. The V gene lost 4 bases and the J gene lost 7 bases, with 20 bases spanning the gap. Per germline, CDR1 SGHVS and CDR2 FQNEAQ. The CDR3 is 15 residues long. The CDR3 DNA is TGTGCCAGCAGCTCTCTTTCGGCAGGCCCCTTTGAGCAGTACTTC. Its translation: CASSSLSAGPFEQYF.

The J gene is TRBJ2-3, the V gene TRBV29-1, with D possibly being TRBD2 (7 bases). Germline lookup yields CDR1 SQVTM and CDR2 ANQGSEA. This CDR3 comprises 15 residues. Between the trimmed V and J ends, which lost 1 base and 0 bases, there was a span of 11 bases. In DNA form, the CDR3 reads TGCAGCGTTGAAGGGGGGGGACACAGCACAGATACGCAGTATTTT. The encoded protein is CSVEGGGHSTDTQYF.

The sample holds one count of this clone. This sequence joins TRBV2 and TRBJ2-5, with D perhaps matching TRBD1 (5 bases). V gave up 4 bases and J gave up 5 bases, with 8 bases separating them. This CDR3 comprises 12 residues. Germline CDR1 is SNHLY and CDR2 is FYNNEI. The CDR3 sequence: CASSVRGETQYF. Written as DNA, the CDR3 is TGTGCCAGCAGTGTAAGGGGTGAGACCCAGTACTTC.

The J gene is TRBJ1-2, the V gene TRBV2; 7 bases map to TRBD1. Germline values: CDR1 SNHLY, CDR2 FYNNEI. V trimming: 6 bases; J trimming: 3 bases; junction bases outside the gene matches: 4. The CDR3 is made up of 13 amino acids. CDR3 sequence: CASSTGEHYGYTF. DNA for the CDR3: TGTGCCAGCAGCACAGGGGAGCACTATGGCTACACCTTC.

About this clone itself: Other DNA sequences in this sample translate to the same CDR3. The rearrangement joins TRBV7-8 to TRBJ1-1, with 7 bases aligning to TRBD1. Germline trimming cut 5 bases from V and 1 base from J; bases unmatched to any gene: 4. Germline assignment: CDR1 SGHVS and CDR2 FQNEAQ. This CDR3 has 14 residues. CDR3 sequence reads: CASSPGGRNTEAFF. The CDR3 DNA sequence: TGTGCCAGCAGCCCAGGGGGTAGGAACACTGAAGCTTTCTTT.

The rearrangement uses TRBV9 and TRBJ1-1, with D possibly being TRBD1 (6 bases). Germline CDR1 SGDLS, CDR2 YYNGEE. Between the trimmed V and J ends, which lost 6 bases and 4 bases, there was a span of 13 bases. The CDR3 sequence is 13 residues long. CDR3 nucleotides: TGTGCCAGCACCGAACCGACAGGCACTGAAGCTTTCTTT. Protein: CASTEPTGTEAFF.

This chain joins TRBV6-2 or TRBV6-3 and TRBJ2-1; 7 bases align to TRBD1. Germline CDR1 reads MNHEY; CDR2 reads SVGEGT. The CDR3 sequence is 14 residues long. The J segment lost 4 bases and the V segment lost 6 bases, leaving 6 bases of the junction unmatched. CDR3 coding DNA: TGTGCCAGCAGCCCGACAGGGCGGTACAATGAGCAGTTCTTC. It codes for CASSPTGRYNEQFF.

The chain recombines TRBV7-9 with TRBJ1-1; TRBD1 aligns across 7 bases. The CDR3 extends over 15 amino acids. The junction had 2 bases not matched to a gene; V was cut back by 1 base and J by 0 bases. The V gene's germline CDR1 is SEHNR and CDR2 FQNEAQ (reference sequence). Written as DNA, the CDR3 is TGTGCCAGCAGCTTAGGGACAGGAGTGAACACTGAAGCTTTCTTT. It yields the protein CASSLGTGVNTEAFF.

The rearrangement links TRBV10-3 to TRBJ2-3; D may match TRBD1 or TRBD2 (5 bases each). CDR1 is ENHRY and CDR2 is SYGVKD in the germline V gene. The ends were cut back, 6 bases at V and 1 base at J, with 11 bases in the middle. The CDR3 is 14 residues long. The CDR3 here is CAISEGPRTDTQYF. CDR3 sequence (DNA): TGTGCCATCAGCGAGGGGCCCCGCACAGATACGCAGTATTTT.

The V and J genes are TRBV9 and TRBJ2-3; 13 nucleotides agree with TRBD2. From germline, CDR1 is SGDLS and CDR2 YYNGEE. V was clipped by 4 bases and J by 4 bases; unmatched bases: 9. The CDR3 is made up of 17 amino acids. CDR3 sequence reads: CASSLPRTSGSADTQYF. CDR3 in DNA: TGTGCCAGCAGCTTACCCCGGACTAGCGGGAGTGCAGATACGCAGTATTTT.

This chain joins TRBV25-1 and TRBJ2-1; the D is unclear. CDR1 is MGHDK, CDR2 SYGVNS, per germline. V shed 3 bases and J shed 0 bases, with 12 bases lying between them. The CDR3 contains 16 residues. The DNA of the CDR3 is TGTGCCAGCAGTGAGCCCCGGTCGAGCTCCTACAATGAGCAGTTCTTC. This encodes CASSEPRSSSYNEQFF.

The CDR3 protein is CASSHQGLYNEQFF. CDR3 DNA: TGCGCCAGCAGCCACCAGGGCCTTTACAATGAGCAGTTCTTC. The chain combines TRBV4-3 with TRBJ2-1; possible D gene TRBD1, 5 bases. This CDR3 has 14 amino acids. The V end was cut by 3 bases, the J end by 4 bases, with 10 bases between. Germline values: CDR1 LGHNA, CDR2 YSLEER.

V usage is TRBV5-4 and J usage is TRBJ2-1; D is unclear. Germline V CDR1 and CDR2: SGHNT, YYREEE (reference sequence). The V end was cut by 0 bases, the J end by 0 bases, with 7 bases between. This CDR3 has 15 amino acids. In DNA form, the CDR3 reads TGTGCCAGCAGCTTGGGCGCGAGCTCCTACAATGAGCAGTTCTTC. Residues: CASSLGASSYNEQFF.

The V and J genes are TRBV30 and TRBJ2-1; 9 nucleotides align to TRBD2. The CDR3 contains 17 residues. V gave up 3 bases and J gave up 9 bases; unmatched junction bases: 18. The germline V gene has CDR1 GTSNPN and CDR2 SVGIG (reference sequence). DNA for the CDR3: TGTGCCTGGAGCTCCCTCGTGGGTAGCGGGAGTTTTATTGAGCAGTTCTTC. Translation gives CAWSSLVGSGSFIEQFF. Together with reference TRBV30 and TRBJ2-1, the CDR3 gives the full variable domain: SQTIHQWPATLVQPVGSPLSLECTVEGTSNPNLYWYRQAAGRGLQLLFYSVGIGQISSEVPQNLSASRPQDRQFILSSKKLLLSDSGFYLCAWSSLVGSGSFIEQFFGPGTRLTVL.

V and J are TRBV3-1 (or the pseudogene TRBV3-2) and TRBJ1-6; 9 bases are a match to TRBD1. This CDR3 contains 16 residues. Germline V lookup: CDR1 LGHDT, CDR2 YNNKEL (reference sequence). With V trimmed by 4 bases and J by 6 bases, 7 bases remained unmatched. The chain's CDR3 is CASSPQGAQGNSPLHF. CDR3 DNA: TGTGCCAGCAGCCCACAGGGGGCGCAGGGTAATTCACCCCTCCACTTT.

V is TRBV28 and J is TRBJ2-1, with TRBD2 identical over 7 bases. This CDR3 contains 16 residues. Germline V lookup: CDR1 MDHEN, CDR2 SYDVKM. With 6 bases clipped from V and 6 bases from J, the junction kept 14 bases outside the gene matches. Here the CDR3 reads CASSPGTNVRGNEQFF. The CDR3 coding sequence is TGTGCCAGCAGCCCAGGGACTAACGTGAGGGGCAATGAGCAGTTCTTC.

This chain links TRBV4-3 with TRBJ2-7; 11 nucleotides match TRBD1. The junction had 5 bases not matched to a gene; V was cut back by 1 base and J by 3 bases. Germline-derived CDR1 and CDR2 are LGHNA and YSLEER. The CDR3 runs 16 residues. The CDR3 sequence is CASSQGTGTGGYEQYF. The CDR3 DNA follows: TGCGCCAGCAGCCAAGGTACCGGGACAGGGGGCTACGAGCAGTACTTC.

V is TRBV19 and J is TRBJ2-7; TRBD2 matches at 13 bases. The CDR3 sequence is 15 residues long. Per the germline V gene, CDR1 is LNHDA and CDR2 is SQIVND (reference sequence). V gave up 5 bases and J gave up 1 base; unmatched junction bases: 2. CDR3: CASSLLAGGSYEQYF. In DNA form, the CDR3 reads TGTGCCAGTAGTTTACTAGCGGGAGGGTCCTACGAGCAGTACTTC.